This is a list of T cell receptor beta chains from one sample in a study of cytomegalovirus exposure and HLA in healthy donors. TCRdb's copy holds only in-frame clones and misses some; the assay was immunoSEQ multiplex PCR. The table lists 110,000 to 150,000 clones, roughly 80% of them singletons. The sequenced sample consisted of PBMCs. All receptors come from a man between 18 and 35 years old in good health and CMV-seronegative. Both conserved end residues are part of each CDR3. The D gene is left open where the match is weak. The size of a clone is reported for some rows only, either as once, few or many, or as a class for expanded clones.

. TRBJ1-4 TRBV5-5 TRBD1 CASSPDRGPNEKLFF TGTGCCAGCAGCCCAGACAGGGGACCTAATGAAAAACTGTTTTTT
. TRBJ2-1 TRBV6-5 . CASSYSPGNEQFF TGTGCCAGCAGTTACTCGCCGGGAAATGAGCAGTTCTTC
once TRBJ2-5 TRBV5-4 TRBD1 CASSYRGRGETQYF TGTGCCAGCAGCTACAGGGGGCGCGGGGAGACCCAGTACTTC
. TRBJ1-2 TRBV6-5 TRBD1 CASTGQDYGYTF TGTGCCAGCACCGGACAGGACTATGGCTACACCTTC
. TRBJ2-1 TRBV21-1 . CASSPRTSGGLIYNEQFF TGTGCCAGCAGCCCCCGGACTAGCGGGGGTCTTATCTACAATGAGCAGTTCTTC
. TRBJ1-5 TRBV19 . CAARTDNQPQHF TGTGCCGCCCGGACAGACAATCAGCCCCAGCATTTT
. TRBJ2-3 TRBV5-1 . CASSLMTGVLESPRPTQYF TGCGCCAGCAGCCTAATGACAGGAGTCCTAGAATCTCCCCGTCCTACGCAGTATTTT
. TRBJ1-2 TRBV4-3 . CASSQDVGGTLYGYTF TGCGCCAGCAGCCAAGATGTGGGGGGTACTCTTTATGGCTACACCTTC
few TRBJ1-1 TRBV7-2 . CASSFQGKPNTEAFF TGTGCCAGCAGCTTCCAGGGCAAACCGAACACTGAAGCTTTCTTT
. TRBJ1-2 TRBV5-1 TRBD1 CASSAQGQALTCTF TGCGCCAGCAGCGCCCAGGGACAGGCCCTGACATGCACCTTC
few TRBJ1-3 TRBV7-3 . CASRSKQLSGNTIYF TGTGCCAGCAGGTCGAAACAGCTCTCTGGAAACACCATATATTTT
. TRBJ2-1 TRBV9 . CASSGIASAQYNEQFF TGTGCCAGCAGCGGGATTGCTAGCGCACAATACAATGAGCAGTTCTTC
. TRBJ1-1 TRBV20-1 . CSARGRTEAFF TGTAGTGCTAGAGGGAGGACTGAAGCTTTCTTT
few TRBJ2-7 TRBV6-1 . CASSEVDSDPYEQYF TGTGCCAGCAGTGAGGTGGATAGCGATCCCTACGAGCAGTACTTC
. TRBJ1-5 TRBV27 TRBD1 CASSQGTGGNQPQHF TGTGCCAGCAGTCAGGGGACAGGGGGCAATCAGCCCCAGCATTTT
. TRBJ2-5 TRBV6-5 TRBD1 CASSYPGTEQETQYF TGTGCCAGCAGTTACCCGGGGACAGAACAAGAGACCCAGTACTTC
. TRBJ1-3 TRBV9 . CASSVGGGTLRSGNTIYF TGTGCCAGCAGCGTAGGGGGAGGGACACTCCGCTCTGGAAACACCATATATTTT
. TRBJ1-2 TRBV4-3 TRBD1 CASSQVGTGALYGYTF TGCGCCAGCAGCCAAGTAGGGACAGGGGCCCTTTATGGCTACACCTTC
few TRBJ1-1 TRBV15 . CATSRVVLETQNTEAFF TGTGCCACCAGCAGAGTAGTCTTGGAGACCCAGAACACTGAAGCTTTCTTT
. TRBJ1-6 TRBV7-6 . CASSSSQGSPLHF TGTGCCAGCAGTTCGAGCCAGGGTTCACCCCTCCACTTT
. TRBJ2-2 TRBV27 . CASSPGTYSTGELFF TGTGCCAGCAGTCCCGGGACATACTCCACCGGGGAGCTGTTTTTT
. TRBJ1-1 TRBV5-1 . CASSYVGGAAEAFF TGCGCCAGCAGCTACGTGGGGGGAGCGGCTGAAGCTTTCTTT
. TRBJ1-1 TRBV7-9 TRBD1 CASSPTLGQIIEAFF TGTGCCAGCAGCCCCACTTTGGGACAGATAATTGAAGCTTTCTTT
few TRBJ2-1 TRBV7-8 TRBD2 CASSLEAGGYNEQFF TGTGCCAGCAGCTTAGAAGCGGGGGGGTACAATGAGCAGTTCTTC
. TRBJ2-5 TRBV5-1 . CASSLSGGSETQYF TGCGCCAGCAGCTTGTCTGGGGGCTCGGAGACCCAGTACTTC
. TRBJ1-2 TRBV5-1 . CASSLGAGRGYTF TGCGCCAGCAGCTTGGGGGCAGGGCGGGGCTACACCTTC
. TRBJ2-7 TRBV27 . CASRKGGFYEQYF TGTGCCAGCAGAAAGGGGGGGTTCTACGAGCAGTACTTC
. TRBJ2-4 TRBV19 . CASSLGGPQNIQYF TGTGCCAGTAGTTTAGGGGGGCCGCAAAACATTCAGTACTTC
. TRBJ1-2 TRBV5-1 TRBD1 CASSWGQGDGYTF TGCGCCAGCAGCTGGGGACAGGGTGATGGCTACACCTTC
. TRBJ2-7 TRBV9 TRBD1 CASSVGGTGNYEQYF TGTGCCAGCAGCGTAGGTGGGACAGGGAACTACGAGCAGTACTTC
. TRBJ1-6 TRBV7-8 TRBD1 CASSYGPGQNYNSPLHF TGTGCCAGCAGCTACGGACCGGGACAGAATTATAATTCACCCCTCCACTTT
. TRBJ1-5 TRBV7-8 . CASSLVGGSGQPQHF TGTGCCAGCAGCTTAGTCGGGGGGTCGGGGCAGCCCCAGCATTTT
. TRBJ2-1 TRBV27 . CASSAQRGGGNEQFF TGTGCCAGCAGTGCCCAGAGGGGGGGAGGCAATGAGCAGTTCTTC
. TRBJ1-5 TRBV4-2 . CASSPASGARSNQPQHF TGTGCCAGCAGCCCAGCCAGCGGGGCCCGAAGCAATCAGCCCCAGCATTTT
. TRBJ2-7 TRBV5-1 . CASSLGDTAYEQYF TGCGCCAGCAGCTTGGGGGACACAGCCTACGAGCAGTACTTC
. TRBJ2-7 TRBV5-3 TRBD1 CARSSGQARNEQYF TGTGCCAGAAGCTCGGGACAGGCGAGGAACGAGCAGTACTTC
. TRBJ2-2 TRBV7-9 . CASSPKTGNTGELFF TGTGCCAGCAGCCCTAAGACAGGGAACACCGGGGAGCTGTTTTTT
. TRBJ2-7 TRBV11-2 TRBD1 CASSFRQGAREQYF TGTGCCAGCAGCTTCCGACAGGGGGCAAGGGAGCAGTACTTC